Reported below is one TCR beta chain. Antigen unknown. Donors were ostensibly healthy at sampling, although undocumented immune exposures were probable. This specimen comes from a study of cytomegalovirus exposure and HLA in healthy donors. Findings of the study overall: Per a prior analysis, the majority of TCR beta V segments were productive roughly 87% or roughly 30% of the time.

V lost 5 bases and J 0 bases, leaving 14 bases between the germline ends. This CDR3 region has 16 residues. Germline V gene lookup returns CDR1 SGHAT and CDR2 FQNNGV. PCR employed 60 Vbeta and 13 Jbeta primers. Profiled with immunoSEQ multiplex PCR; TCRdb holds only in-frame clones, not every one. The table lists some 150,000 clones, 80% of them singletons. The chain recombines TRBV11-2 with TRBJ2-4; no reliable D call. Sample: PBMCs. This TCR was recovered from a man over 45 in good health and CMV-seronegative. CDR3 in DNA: TGTGCCAGCAGCCGAGTCCGGAGACTAGCCAAAAACATTCAGTACTTC. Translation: CASSRVRRLAKNIQYF.